A selection of T cell receptor beta chains follows, all from one sample in a study of regulatory T cells in long-lasting Graves disease. Via MiXCR, TCRdb re-called the multiplex PCR reads, giving one row per CDR3 protein. The sample holds about 530,000 distinct CDR3 sequences, around 15% seen once. These data were also filed under a second study, of T cells in Graves' hyperthyroidism and ophthalmopathy.

The material was peripheral blood mononuclear cells (PBMCs), obtained at new diagnosis, from a patient treated with antithyroid drugs. These receptors were obtained from a woman aged 40-65 years with Graves disease. The CDR3 runs from the conserved cysteine through the conserved F or W. A D gene is named only where the DNA matches it firmly. Some rows mark clone size as missing; the rest say once, few, many or name a class of expanded clone.

TRBV2	15	TRBJ2-3	many	TRBD1	CASLGQVSSTDTQYF	TGTGCCAGCCTAGGACAGGTCTCTAGCACAGATACGCAGTATTTT
TRBV4-1	15	TRBJ1-1	few	TRBD1	CASSQVQGDSTEAFF	TGCGCCAGCAGCCAAGTGCAGGGGGATAGCACTGAAGCTTTCTTT
TRBV6-2/TRBV6-3	16	TRBJ1-1	many	-	CASGSWLTYPNTEAFF	TGTGCCAGCGGTTCTTGGTTGACCTACCCGAACACTGAAGCTTTCTTT
TRBV20-1	11	TRBJ2-7	-	-	CSAKKDVEQYF	TGCAGTGCGAAAAAGGACGTCGAGCAGTACTTC
TRBV28	14	TRBJ2-2	few	TRBD2	CASRERGNTGELFF	TGTGCCAGCAGGGAGCGGGGAAACACCGGGGAGCTGTTTTTT
TRBV2	18	TRBJ2-4	-	-	CASSVSPGPGLRKNIQYF	TGTGCCAGCAGTGTCTCCCCGGGGCCAGGATTACGGAAAAACATTCAGTACTTC
TRBV20-1	14	TRBJ1-2	many	TRBD1	CSAPWTGGDYGYTF	TGCAGTGCTCCTTGGACAGGGGGGGACTATGGCTACACCTTC
TRBV5-1	17	TRBJ1-1	many	-	CASSLGPRVPMNTEAFF	TGCGCCAGCAGCTTGGGCCCCAGGGTTCCCATGAACACTGAAGCTTTCTTT
TRBV28	14	TRBJ1-3	few	-	CASFDAGAGNTIYF	TGTGCCAGTTTTGATGCGGGGGCCGGAAACACCATATATTTT
TRBV7-9	17	TRBJ1-1	few	TRBD1	CASSPSIADRGNTEAFF	TGTGCCAGCAGCCCTTCAATCGCGGACAGGGGGAACACTGAAGCTTTCTTT
TRBV30	14	TRBJ2-2	many	-	CAWSTGYGTGELFF	TGTGCCTGGAGTACAGGGTACGGCACCGGGGAGCTGTTTTTT
TRBV20-1	12	TRBJ2-3	many	-	CSAGSPTDTQYF	TGCAGTGCTGGCTCCCCTACAGATACGCAGTATTTT
TRBV7-9	14	TRBJ2-2	-	-	CASSHDGPGRELFF	TGTGCCAGCAGCCACGACGGACCTGGCCGGGAGCTGTTTTTT
TRBV9	14	TRBJ2-1	-	-	CASSPRYGDNEQFF	TGTGCCAGCAGCCCACGGTACGGGGACAATGAGCAGTTCTTC
TRBV5-1	16	TRBJ2-2	-	-	CASSRKTGSVTGELFF	TGCGCCAGCAGCCGTAAAACAGGGAGTGTCACCGGGGAGCTGTTTTTT
TRBV27	12	TRBJ1-4	many	-	CASSFRNEKLFF	TGTGCCAGCAGTTTTAGAAATGAAAAACTGTTTTTT
TRBV9	16	TRBJ2-1	few	-	CASSVGVGGGYNEQFF	TGTGCCAGCAGCGTAGGAGTGGGGGGCGGCTACAATGAGCAGTTCTTC
TRBV30	15	TRBJ1-6	many	TRBD1	CAWRQQGAPNSPLHF	TGTGCCTGGAGGCAACAGGGGGCGCCTAATTCACCCCTCCACTTT
TRBV19	12	TRBJ2-3	many	-	CASRGDTDTQYF	TGTGCCAGTAGGGGGGATACAGATACGCAGTATTTT
TRBV5-1	14	TRBJ1-1	many	TRBD1	CASSKTGDNTEAFF	TGCGCCAGCAGCAAGACAGGGGACAACACTGAAGCTTTCTTT
TRBV28	16	TRBJ1-2	many	TRBD1	CASTTLGQGSTGGYTF	TGTGCCAGCACCACCCTCGGACAGGGATCGACGGGCGGCTACACCTTC
TRBV12-3/TRBV12-4	12	TRBJ2-1	-	TRBD2	CASSFGGTKQFF	TGTGCCAGCAGTTTTGGGGGGACTAAACAGTTCTTC
TRBV28	13	TRBJ1-5	many	-	CASSLERRGSQHF	TGTGCCAGCAGCCTTGAGAGGCGTGGGTCCCAGCATTTT
TRBV11-3	13	TRBJ2-1	few	-	CASSLATGHEQFF	TGCGCCAGCAGCTTAGCCACCGGGCATGAGCAGTTCTTC
TRBV5-1	17	TRBJ1-3	few	-	CASSLKTSGVSGNTIYF	TGCGCCAGCAGCTTGAAGACAAGTGGAGTCTCTGGAAACACCATATATTTT
TRBV2	15	TRBJ1-5	many	TRBD1	CASSRTGTPGQPQHF	TGTGCCAGCAGTAGGACAGGAACGCCGGGTCAGCCCCAGCATTTT
TRBV14	13	TRBJ2-5	few	-	CASSQQGWETQYF	TGTGCCAGCAGCCAACAGGGCTGGGAGACCCAGTACTTC
TRBV20-1	15	TRBJ2-3	few	TRBD2	CSAEGAGGRADTQYF	TGCAGTGCTGAGGGGGCGGGGGGGCGCGCAGATACGCAGTATTTT
TRBV19	14	TRBJ1-4	-	-	CASSIRGREEKLFF	TGTGCCAGTAGTATCCGGGGAAGAGAGGAAAAACTGTTTTTT
TRBV3-1	14	TRBJ1-3	-	-	CASSQDYSGNTIYF	TGTGCCAGCAGCCAAGACTACTCTGGAAACACCATATATTTT
TRBV11-3	13	TRBJ1-1	many	-	CASTLGADTEAFF	TGTGCCAGCACCTTGGGGGCCGACACTGAAGCTTTCTTT
TRBV4-1	15	TRBJ1-5	few	-	CASSQATSDTRPQHF	TGCGCCAGCAGCCAAGCGACATCGGACACACGGCCCCAGCATTTT
TRBV3-1	13	TRBJ1-5	many	-	CASSPRLDQPQHF	TGTGCCAGCAGCCCCCGCCTCGATCAGCCCCAGCATTTT